A selection of T cell receptor beta chains follows, all from one sample in a study of blood T cell repertoires in COVID-19. Profiling relied on immunoSEQ multiplex PCR, and the TCRdb table lists in-frame clones only, not all of them. The sample includes 200,000 to 250,000 clones, approximately 82% seen only once; the top ten take approximately 16%. Input material: PBMCs or T cells enriched from blood (not recorded which). These receptors were collected from a man aged 40-55 years who had recovered from COVID-19. Each CDR3 is given with its conserved first and last residue. Fields, in order: V gene, D gene, CDR3 length, J gene, clone size, CDR3 protein, CDR3 DNA. D genes are given only for firm matches. Size is omitted from some rows. Given values are once, few, many or a class for expanded clones.

TRBV5-5	NA	14	TRBJ1-1	NA	CASSLVRGMGEAFF	TGTGCCAGCAGCTTGGTCCGGGGGATGGGGGAAGCTTTCTTT
TRBV6-5	TRBD1	15	TRBJ1-5	once	CASSWDRYSNQPQHF	TGTGCCAGCAGTTGGGACAGGTATAGCAATCAGCCCCAGCATTTT
TRBV10-3	NA	16	TRBJ1-4	NA	CAISPSLGGVGEKLFF	TGTGCCATCAGCCCCAGTCTGGGGGGGGTAGGTGAAAAACTGTTTTTT
TRBV30	TRBD1	16	TRBJ1-1	once	CAWTPRDRVWGAEAFF	TGTGCCTGGACACCCCGGGACAGAGTTTGGGGAGCTGAAGCTTTCTTT
TRBV10-3	TRBD1	15	TRBJ2-7	NA	CAISDRLDRVGEQYF	TGTGCCATCAGTGATAGGTTGGACAGGGTGGGTGAGCAGTACTTC
TRBV19	NA	13	TRBJ1-3	NA	CASNDRMGNTIYF	TGTGCCAGTAACGACAGAATGGGAAACACCATATATTTT
TRBV3-1/TRBV3-2	TRBD1	14	TRBJ1-6	NA	CASSQGTGVSPLHF	TGTGCCAGCAGCCAAGGGACAGGGGTTTCACCCCTCCACTTT
TRBV7-9	TRBD2	16	TRBJ2-1	few	CASRLVLAGGFREQFF	TGTGCCAGCAGATTAGTCCTAGCGGGGGGATTTCGGGAGCAGTTCTTC
TRBV2	NA	13	TRBJ1-5	NA	CASGLRDNQPQHF	TGTGCCAGCGGTTTGAGGGACAATCAGCCCCAGCATTTT
TRBV30	NA	14	TRBJ1-4	NA	CAWRLQGRHEKLFF	TGTGCCTGGAGATTACAGGGACGTCATGAAAAACTGTTTTTT
TRBV5-3	TRBD1	14	TRBJ2-7	NA	CARSNHRGPYEQYF	TGTGCCAGAAGCAACCACAGGGGGCCTTACGAGCAGTACTTC
TRBV6-1	TRBD2	13	TRBJ2-3	NA	CASSDWASGTQYF	TGTGCCAGCAGTGATTGGGCTAGCGGTACGCAGTATTTT
TRBV28	TRBD1	17	TRBJ1-5	NA	CASSKQGAKNSNQPQHF	TGTGCCAGCAGTAAGCAGGGGGCTAAAAATAGCAATCAGCCCCAGCATTTT
TRBV4-3	NA	14	TRBJ1-2	once	CASSQESGLYGYTF	TGCGCCAGCAGCCAAGAATCAGGGTTGTATGGCTACACCTTC
TRBV5-1	NA	13	TRBJ2-5	NA	CASSLVVKQTQYF	TGCGCCAGCAGCTTGGTGGTCAAGCAGACCCAGTACTTC
TRBV19	NA	16	TRBJ2-6	NA	CASRLTGLSGANVLTF	TGTGCCAGTAGGCTGACAGGCCTCTCTGGGGCCAACGTCCTGACTTTC
TRBV5-6	TRBD1	17	TRBJ1-3	once	CASSLLGGTGNGNTIYF	TGTGCCAGCAGCTTGCTAGGCGGGACAGGGAATGGAAACACCATATATTTT
TRBV28	TRBD1	14	TRBJ1-1	NA	CASSFWAGGTEAFF	TGTGCCAGCAGTTTTTGGGCAGGGGGGACTGAAGCTTTCTTT
TRBV11-1	TRBD1	16	TRBJ1-6	once	CASSLSTGLDNSPLHF	TGTGCCAGCAGCTTGTCGACAGGGTTGGATAATTCACCCCTCCACTTT
TRBV5-1	TRBD1	16	TRBJ1-6	NA	CASNSGTGGLSSPLHF	TGCGCCAGCAACTCAGGGACAGGGGGCTTGAGTTCACCCCTCCACTTT